The 5 T cell receptor beta chains presented below share a single source sample, sequenced in a study of shared clonotypes between healthy human individuals. Produced via immunoSEQ multiplex PCR; TCRdb's table is partial and in-frame only. The table shows hundreds of thousands of clones, with 95% to 97% occurring only once. It was CD45RO-negative cells, positively selected for CCR7, that made up naive CD8 cells, with terminally differentiated effector memory CD45RA+ cells excluded. The specimen sequenced was naive CD8+ T cells sorted from blood. All receptors derive from a woman in her twenties or thirties in good health.

The V and J genes are TRBV2 and TRBJ2-7, with unresolved D. V dropped 7 bases and J dropped 2 bases, with 9 bases sitting between them. Germline CDR1 SNHLY, CDR2 FYNNEI. This CDR3 is built from 12 residues. The CDR3 region has the DNA TGTGCCAGCATGGGCAGAACCTACGAGCAGTACTTC. It encodes CASMGRTYEQYF.

This sequence joins TRBV7-9 and TRBJ1-1; D gene uncertain. Trimming removed 3 bases from V and 5 bases from J, with 7 bases in between. From germline, CDR1 is SEHNR and CDR2 FQNEAQ (reference sequence). The CDR3 runs to 12 residues. For the CDR3, the DNA is TGTGCCAGCAGCTTTTGGGTGACTGAAGCTTTCTTT. Translating gives CASSFWVTEAFF.

The rearrangement uses TRBV5-4 and TRBJ1-2, with D perhaps matching TRBD1 (6 bases). Trimming took 4 bases from V and 7 from J, leaving 20 bases between them. Per the germline V gene, CDR1 is SGHNT and CDR2 is YYREEE (reference sequence). This CDR3 has 15 residues. The CDR3 sequence is CASSAGTGGPRGYTF. The CDR3 bases are TGTGCCAGCAGCGCGGGGACTGGGGGGCCTCGTGGCTACACCTTC.

The CDR3 loop is CASSDETWSGYTF. The CDR3 region has the DNA TGTGCCAGCAGTGACGAGACCTGGTCAGGCTACACCTTC. The rearrangement uses TRBV2 and TRBJ1-2; unclear D gene. CDR3 length equals 13 residues. Germline assignment: CDR1 SNHLY and CDR2 FYNNEI. The V end lost 3 bases, the J end lost 8 bases, and 13 bases lay between the germline ends.

The chain has TRBV5-4 and TRBJ1-1; D is ambiguous. V gave up 6 bases and J gave up 11 bases, with 14 bases separating them. The CDR3 loop spans 11 amino acids. Germline values: CDR1 SGHNT, CDR2 YYREEE (reference sequence). The CDR3: CASIIYNEAFF. CDR3 DNA: TGTGCCAGCATCATATACAACGAGGCTTTCTTT.